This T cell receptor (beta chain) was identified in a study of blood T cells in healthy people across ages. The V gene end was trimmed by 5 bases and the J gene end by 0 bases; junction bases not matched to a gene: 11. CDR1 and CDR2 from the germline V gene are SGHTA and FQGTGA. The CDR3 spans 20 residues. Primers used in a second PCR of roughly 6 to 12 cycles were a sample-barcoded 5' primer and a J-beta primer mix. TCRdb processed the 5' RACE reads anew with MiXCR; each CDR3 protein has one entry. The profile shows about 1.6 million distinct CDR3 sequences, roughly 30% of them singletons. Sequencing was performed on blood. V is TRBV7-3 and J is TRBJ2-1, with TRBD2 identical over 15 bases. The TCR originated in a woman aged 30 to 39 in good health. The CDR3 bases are TGTGCCAGCAGCCGCCCTACCGGGACTAGCGGGGGGAGCTCCTACAATGAGCAGTTCTTC. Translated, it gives CASSRPTGTSGGSSYNEQFF.